This TCR beta chain was obtained from a study of Ad26.COV2.S vaccination and SARS-CoV-2 variants. Study summary: Once or twice, 56 days apart, Ad26.COV2.S was delivered intramuscularly.

Study-wide results and limits: While placebo recipients had lower spike-specific TCR breadth, vaccine recipients had more. Comparable non-spike TCR breadth was observed in vaccine and placebo recipients.

Worth noting for this clone: Its antigen is still unknown.

The length of the CDR3 is 14 residues. Germline CDR1 reads SGHRS; CDR2 reads YFSETQ. J lost 1 base, V lost 4 bases, and 4 bases had no gene match. Profiled with immunoSEQ multiplex PCR; TCRdb holds only in-frame clones, not every one. The sample yields about 420,000 clones, roughly 90% seen once. The treatment: some 19 received Ad26.COV2.S at low or high dose, single or two shots; 5 received placebo; per-sample allocation not given. The investigators took samples on day 63 after the first vaccine or placebo injection. This person who donated was an adult of 18-55 years in Boston. Source: peripheral blood, taken in a trial of Ad26.COV2.S vaccine versus placebo. This sequence was found in a person between 18 and 60 years old who received the Ad26.COV2.S COVID-19 vaccine or a placebo. The J gene is TRBJ2-5, the V gene TRBV5-1; 7 nucleotides align to TRBD2. The CDR3 sequence: CASSGGGPQETQYF. The CDR3, as DNA: TGCGCCAGCAGCGGGGGGGGACCCCAAGAGACCCAGTACTTC.